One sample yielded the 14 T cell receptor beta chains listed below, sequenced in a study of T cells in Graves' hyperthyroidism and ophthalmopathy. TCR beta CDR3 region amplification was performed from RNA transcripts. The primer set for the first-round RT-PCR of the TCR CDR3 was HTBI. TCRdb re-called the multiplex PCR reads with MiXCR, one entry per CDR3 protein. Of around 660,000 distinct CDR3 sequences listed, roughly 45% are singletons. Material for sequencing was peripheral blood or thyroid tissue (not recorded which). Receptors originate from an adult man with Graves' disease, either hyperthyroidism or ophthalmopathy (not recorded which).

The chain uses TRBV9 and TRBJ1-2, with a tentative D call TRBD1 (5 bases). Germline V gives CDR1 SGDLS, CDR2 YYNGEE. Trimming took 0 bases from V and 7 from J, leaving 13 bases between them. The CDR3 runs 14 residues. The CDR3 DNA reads TGTGCCAGCAGCGTAGGACGACAGCCCTCTGGCTACACCTTC. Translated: CASSVGRQPSGYTF.

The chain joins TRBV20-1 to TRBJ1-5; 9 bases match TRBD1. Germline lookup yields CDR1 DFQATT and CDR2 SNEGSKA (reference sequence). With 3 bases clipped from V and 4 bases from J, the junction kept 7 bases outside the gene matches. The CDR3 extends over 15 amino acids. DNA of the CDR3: TGCAGTGCTAGGAGTGGGACAGGGCAAAATCAGCCCCAGCATTTT. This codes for CSARSGTGQNQPQHF.

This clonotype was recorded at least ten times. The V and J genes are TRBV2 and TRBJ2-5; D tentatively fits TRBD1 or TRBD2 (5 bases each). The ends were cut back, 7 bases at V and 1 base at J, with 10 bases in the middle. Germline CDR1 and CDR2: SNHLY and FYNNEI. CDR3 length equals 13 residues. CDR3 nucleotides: TGTGCCAGCATGAGGGACCTCCAAGAGACCCAGTACTTC. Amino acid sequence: CASMRDLQETQYF.

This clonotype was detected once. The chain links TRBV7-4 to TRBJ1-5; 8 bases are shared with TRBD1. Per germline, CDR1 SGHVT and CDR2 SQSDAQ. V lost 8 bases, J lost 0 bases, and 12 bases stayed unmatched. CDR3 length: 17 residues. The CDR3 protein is CASSPNLGQGSNQPQHF. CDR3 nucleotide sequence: TGTGCCAGCTCACCGAACCTCGGACAGGGTAGCAATCAGCCCCAGCATTTT. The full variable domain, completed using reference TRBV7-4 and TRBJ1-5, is GAGVSQSPRYKVAKRGRDVALRCDSISGHVTLYWYRQTLGQGSEVLTYSQSDAQRDKSGRPSGRFSAERPERSVSTLKIQRTEQGDSAVYLCASSPNLGQGSNQPQHFGDGTRLSIL.

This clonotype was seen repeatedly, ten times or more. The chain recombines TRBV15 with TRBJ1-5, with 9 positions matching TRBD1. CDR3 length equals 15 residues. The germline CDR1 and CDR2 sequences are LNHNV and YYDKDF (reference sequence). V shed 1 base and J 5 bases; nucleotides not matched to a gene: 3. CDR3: CATSRGTGEYQPQHF. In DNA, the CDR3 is TGTGCCACCAGCAGAGGGACAGGGGAATATCAGCCCCAGCATTTT.

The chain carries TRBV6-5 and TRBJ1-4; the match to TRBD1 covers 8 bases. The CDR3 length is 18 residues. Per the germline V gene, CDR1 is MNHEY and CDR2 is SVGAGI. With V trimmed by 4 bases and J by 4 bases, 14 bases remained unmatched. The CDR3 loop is CASSWTGTASSVNEKLFF. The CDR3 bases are TGTGCCAGCAGTTGGACAGGGACAGCCAGTTCTGTTAATGAAAAACTGTTTTTT.

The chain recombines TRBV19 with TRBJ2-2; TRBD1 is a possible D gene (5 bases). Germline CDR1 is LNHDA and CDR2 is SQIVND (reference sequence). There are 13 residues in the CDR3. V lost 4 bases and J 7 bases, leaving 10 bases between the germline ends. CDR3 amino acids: CASSSSRVGELFF. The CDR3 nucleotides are TGTGCCAGTAGTAGTAGCAGGGTCGGGGAGCTGTTTTTT.

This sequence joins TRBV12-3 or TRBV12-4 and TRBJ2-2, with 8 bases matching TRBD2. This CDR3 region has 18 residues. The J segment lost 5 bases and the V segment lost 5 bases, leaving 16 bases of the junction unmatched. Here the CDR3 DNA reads TGTGCCAGCAGTCCTCTCACGGGGGGGCCGGTTGAAACCGGGGAGCTGTTTTTT. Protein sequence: CASSPLTGGPVETGELFF.

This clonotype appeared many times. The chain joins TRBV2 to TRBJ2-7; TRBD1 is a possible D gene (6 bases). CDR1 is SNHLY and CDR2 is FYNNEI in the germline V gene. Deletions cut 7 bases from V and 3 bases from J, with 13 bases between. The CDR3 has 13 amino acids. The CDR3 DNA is TGTGCCAGCAATGGGGGCGGACTCTACGAGCAGTACTTC. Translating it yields CASNGGGLYEQYF. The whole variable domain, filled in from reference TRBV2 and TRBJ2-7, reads EPEVTQTPSHQVTQMGQEVILRCVPISNHLYFYWYRQILGQKVEFLVSFYNNEISEKSEIFDDQFSVERPDGSNFTLKIRSTKLEDSAMYFCASNGGGLYEQYFGPGTRLTVT.

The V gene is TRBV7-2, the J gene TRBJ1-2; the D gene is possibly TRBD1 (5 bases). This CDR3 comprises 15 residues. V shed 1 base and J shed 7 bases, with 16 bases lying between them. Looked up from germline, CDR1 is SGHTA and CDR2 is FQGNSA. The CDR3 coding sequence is TGTGCCAGCAGCTTAGGTGCCCAGGGTGTATTTGGCTACACCTTC. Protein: CASSLGAQGVFGYTF. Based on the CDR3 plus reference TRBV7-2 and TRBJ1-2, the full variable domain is GAGVSQSPSNKVTEKGKDVELRCDPISGHTALYWYRQSLGQGLEFLIYFQGNSAPDKSGLPSDRFSAERTGGSVSTLTIQRTQQEDSAVYLCASSLGAQGVFGYTFGSGTRLTVV.

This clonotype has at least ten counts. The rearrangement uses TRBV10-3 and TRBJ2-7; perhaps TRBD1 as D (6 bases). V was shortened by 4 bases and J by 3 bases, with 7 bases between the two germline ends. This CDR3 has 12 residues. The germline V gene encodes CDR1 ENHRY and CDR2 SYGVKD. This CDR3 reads CAISVQGYEQYF. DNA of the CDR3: TGTGCCATCAGTGTACAGGGCTACGAGCAGTACTTC.

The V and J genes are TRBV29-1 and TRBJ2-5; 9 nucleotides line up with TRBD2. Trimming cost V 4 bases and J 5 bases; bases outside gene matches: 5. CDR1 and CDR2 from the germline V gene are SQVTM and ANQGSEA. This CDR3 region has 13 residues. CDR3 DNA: TGCAGCGTTGGGGACAGCGGGGGGGAGACCCAGTACTTC. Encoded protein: CSVGDSGGETQYF.

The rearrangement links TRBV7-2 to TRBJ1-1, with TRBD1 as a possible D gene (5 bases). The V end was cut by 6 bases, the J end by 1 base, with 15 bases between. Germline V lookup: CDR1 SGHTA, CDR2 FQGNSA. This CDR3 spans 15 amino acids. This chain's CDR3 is CASRQKKGANTEAFF. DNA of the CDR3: TGTGCCAGCAGACAAAAGAAAGGGGCGAACACTGAAGCTTTCTTT.

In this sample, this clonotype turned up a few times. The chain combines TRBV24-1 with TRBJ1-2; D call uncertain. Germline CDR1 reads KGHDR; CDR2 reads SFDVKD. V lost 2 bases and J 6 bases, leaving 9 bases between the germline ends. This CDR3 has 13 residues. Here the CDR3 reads CATSDSDFDGYTF. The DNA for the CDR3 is TGTGCCACCAGTGATTCCGACTTTGATGGCTACACCTTC.